Following are 13 T cell receptor beta chains from one sample sequenced in a study of Ad26.COV2.S vaccination and SARS-CoV-2 variants. The treatment: about 20 received Ad26.COV2.S at low or high dose, single or two shots; about 5 received placebo; per-sample allocation not given. Collection of samples fell on day 63 after the first vaccine or placebo injection. Some clones are missing from TCRdb's copy, which holds only in-frame ones; the method was immunoSEQ multiplex PCR. Of some 420,000 clones in the sample, approximately 90% were seen once. The specimen was peripheral blood, collected in a trial of Ad26.COV2.S vaccine versus placebo. The receptors were gathered from a person between 18 and 60 years old who received the Ad26.COV2.S COVID-19 vaccine or a placebo.

The chain employs TRBV7-9 and TRBJ2-1, with TRBD2 as a possible D gene (5 bases). Germline CDR1 reads SEHNR; CDR2 reads FQNEAQ (reference sequence). Trimming cost V 1 base and J 12 bases, with 13 bases left between them. The CDR3 is made up of 13 amino acids. The CDR3 bases are TGTGCCAGCAGCTTAGAAGATCAAGCGGTGCAGTTCTTC. Protein sequence: CASSLEDQAVQFF.

This clone was counted only a few times. V gene TRBV19 combines with J gene TRBJ1-4; 8 bases fit TRBD1. J was trimmed by 6 bases and V by 5 bases; bases with no gene match: 5. Germline loops: CDR1 LNHDA, CDR2 SQIVND (reference sequence). This CDR3 has 14 residues. The CDR3 DNA is TGTGCCAGTAGTCCGACAGGGGTTTATGAAAAACTGTTTTTT. Amino acids: CASSPTGVYEKLFF. The full variable domain, completed using reference TRBV19 and TRBJ1-4, is DGGITQSPKYLFRKEGQNVTLSCEQNLNHDAMYWYRQDPGQGLRLIYYSQIVNDFQKGDIAEGYSVSREKKESFPLTVTSAQKNPTAFYLCASSPTGVYEKLFFGSGTQLSVL.

The chain recombines TRBV5-1 with TRBJ2-2; tentatively, D is TRBD1 (5 bases). Germline V gives CDR1 SGHRS, CDR2 YFSETQ. This CDR3 region has 15 residues. Trimming stripped 5 bases from V and 1 base from J, with 12 bases between. This chain's CDR3 is CASRSNTGNTGELFF. CDR3 DNA: TGCGCCAGCAGGTCGAACACAGGGAACACCGGGGAGCTGTTTTTT.

The CDR3 bases are TGTGCCAGCAGTGACGACCGGGGGATTGAAAAACTGTTTTTT. Its translation is CASSDDRGIEKLFF. The V and J genes are TRBV2 and TRBJ1-4; maybe TRBD1 (5 bases). From germline, CDR1 is SNHLY and CDR2 FYNNEI. This CDR3 comprises 14 residues. V was trimmed by 3 bases and J by 7 bases, leaving 12 bases between them.

The chain uses TRBV4-3 and TRBJ1-2; D gene ambiguous. The V and J ends lost 0 bases and 2 bases respectively, with 10 bases between them. Germline V gene sequence: CDR1 LGHNA, CDR2 YSLEER. CDR3 length equals 15 residues. Here the CDR3 reads CASSQEPGGNYGYTF. The DNA of the CDR3 is TGCGCCAGCAGCCAAGAGCCAGGAGGGAACTATGGCTACACCTTC.

In its sample, this clone was seen once. The chain has TRBV27 and TRBJ1-6, with D possibly being TRBD1 (5 bases). There are 14 residues in the CDR3. Germline CDR1 MNHEY, CDR2 SMNVEV (reference sequence). The ends were cut back, 6 bases at V and 9 bases at J, with 15 bases in the middle. The CDR3 nucleotides read TGTGCCAGCAGCCCTAGGGGCTCTAGTTCACCCCTCCACTTT. Translating gives CASSPRGSSSPLHF.

This clone has just a few counts. The chain is built from TRBV4-2 and TRBJ2-2, with unresolved D. Germline assignment: CDR1 LGHNA and CDR2 YNFKEQ. The CDR3 consists of 15 residues. The ends were cut back, 2 bases at V and 1 base at J, with 8 bases in the middle. CDR3 region: CASSQFAQNTGELFF. CDR3 in DNA: TGTGCCAGCAGCCAATTTGCTCAGAACACCGGGGAGCTGTTTTTT.

The genes are TRBV9 and TRBJ2-2; TRBD2 is a possible D gene (6 bases). CDR3 length equals 16 residues. Germline CDR1 SGDLS, CDR2 YYNGEE. V shed 4 bases and J shed 0 bases, with 13 bases lying between them. As DNA, the CDR3 is TGTGCCAGCAGCCCTACCGGGACTCCGAACACCGGGGAGCTGTTTTTT. This codes for CASSPTGTPNTGELFF.

The chain carries TRBV7-2 and TRBJ2-1; TRBD1 matches 10 bases. CDR1 and CDR2 from the germline V gene are SGHTA and FQGNSA. V gave up 5 bases and J gave up 6 bases; unmatched junction bases: 7. The CDR3 totals 15 residues. CDR3 DNA sequence: TGTGCCAGCAGCGAAACCGGGACAGGGGTCAATGAGCAGTTCTTC. Its protein product is CASSETGTGVNEQFF.

The table lists this clone with a count of one. V gene TRBV19 combines with J gene TRBJ1-5, with D possibly being TRBD1 (6 bases). V lost 3 bases and J 2 bases, leaving 8 bases between the germline ends. This CDR3 is 14 amino acids long. Germline loops: CDR1 LNHDA, CDR2 SQIVND (reference sequence). The CDR3 sequence: CASSIRTGNQPQHF. The CDR3 bases are TGTGCCAGTAGTATCCGGACAGGCAATCAGCCCCAGCATTTT.

V and J are TRBV6-5 and TRBJ2-7; D possibly matches TRBD1 or TRBD2 (6 bases each). Per the germline V gene, CDR1 is MNHEY and CDR2 is SVGAGI. The V end was cut by 0 bases, the J end by 7 bases, with 13 bases between. The CDR3 spans 14 residues. The CDR3 loop reads CASSYSRGRGEQYF. CDR3 DNA sequence: TGTGCCAGCAGTTACTCTCGGGGGCGTGGGGAGCAGTACTTC.

The sample holds one count of this clone. Distinct nucleotide sequences in the sample also encode this CDR3. The rearrangement links TRBV7-2 to TRBJ2-5, with 14 bases that match TRBD2. V gave up 4 bases and J gave up 2 bases; unmatched junction bases: 3. This CDR3 has 16 amino acids. Germline V gene lookup returns CDR1 SGHTA and CDR2 FQGNSA. This chain's CDR3 is CASSSGLAGGQETQYF. The CDR3 DNA is TGTGCCAGCAGCTCAGGACTAGCGGGGGGTCAAGAGACCCAGTACTTC. The whole variable domain, remainder taken from reference TRBV7-2 and TRBJ2-5, is GAGVSQSPSNKVTEKGKDVELRCDPISGHTALYWYRQSLGQGLEFLIYFQGNSAPDKSGLPSDRFSAERTGGSVSTLTIQRTQQEDSAVYLCASSSGLAGGQETQYFGPGTRLLVL.

The J gene is TRBJ2-5, the V gene TRBV7-9; no firm D call. Trimming took off 1 base at V and 5 bases at J, with 14 bases between the two ends. Per the germline V gene, CDR1 is SEHNR and CDR2 is FQNEAQ (reference sequence). The CDR3 consists of 15 residues. The CDR3 DNA follows: TGTGCCAGCAGCTTAGTAGGCGGAACTCAGGAGACCCAGTACTTC. Translated, it gives CASSLVGGTQETQYF.